Each of the 28 T cell receptor beta chains below was sequenced from the same sample in a study of blood T cell repertoires in COVID-19 (TCRdb year 2020). Library creation used the immunoSEQ multiplex PCR assay. Sourced from immuneACCESS, this table was stored by TCRdb with only in-frame sequences that have V and J called. A share of the clones is absent; for the studies checked, an unresolved V gene accounts for under half, and the remainder has no known explanation. A total of 150,000 to 200,000 clones appear in this sample, over 75% of them only once. About 1.2% of the sample lies in the top ten. The sequenced sample consisted of PBMCs or T cells enriched from blood (not recorded which). The receptors stem from a human donor with acute COVID-19. The donor label of this sample is uncertain.

The chain uses TRBV5-1 and TRBJ2-7, with TRBD2 matching 8 bases. V was clipped by 4 bases and J by 7 bases; unmatched bases: 10. This CDR3 is 14 amino acids long. The germline gives CDR1 SGHRS, CDR2 YFSETQ. This chain's CDR3 is CASSTAPGGKEQYF. CDR3 DNA: TGCGCCAGCAGCACGGCCCCGGGAGGGAAGGAGCAGTACTTC.

This chain links TRBV6-5 with TRBJ2-7; 7 nucleotides agree with TRBD1. CDR1 is MNHEY and CDR2 is SVGAGI in the germline V gene. Unmatched junction bases numbered 8, after V lost 3 bases and J lost 3 bases. The CDR3 loop spans 15 amino acids. Written as DNA, the CDR3 is TGTGCCAGCAGTTATAGCGCAGGGGGTATCTACGAGCAGTACTTC. Encoded protein: CASSYSAGGIYEQYF.

CDR3 bases: TGTGCCAGCAGCACACTCGACAGGGCGTCACCCCTCCACTTT. This gives the protein CASSTLDRASPLHF. This chain uses TRBV27 with TRBJ1-6; 7 positions agree with TRBD1. V lost 6 bases and J lost 10; bases outside the gene matches: 9. CDR3 length: 14 amino acids. Germline CDR1 reads MNHEY; CDR2 reads SMNVEV (reference sequence).

On this clone: Other DNA sequences in this specimen translate into the identical CDR3. The gene calls are TRBV9 and TRBJ1-4, with TRBD1 matching 10 bases. V lost 0 bases to trimming and J lost 8 bases; unmatched junction nucleotides: 4. Germline CDR1 SGDLS, CDR2 YYNGEE. The CDR3 is 15 amino acids. The CDR3 sequence is CASSVGQGAREKLFF. In DNA, the CDR3 is TGTGCCAGCAGCGTAGGACAGGGGGCGAGGGAAAAACTGTTTTTT.

J is TRBJ1-1 and V is TRBV25-1; 10 bases align to TRBD1. CDR3 length: 15 amino acids. Germline values: CDR1 MGHDK, CDR2 SYGVNS. With V trimmed by 3 bases and J by 1 base, 2 bases remained unmatched. The CDR3, as DNA: TGTGCCAGCAGTGAGGGGGACAGGGGGAACACTGAAGCTTTCTTT. Translation gives CASSEGDRGNTEAFF.

This sequence joins TRBV7-8 and TRBJ1-3, with D tentatively TRBD1 (5 bases). The CDR3 sequence is 13 residues long. The ends were cut back, 5 bases at V and 7 bases at J, with 12 bases in the middle. Germline V gene lookup returns CDR1 SGHVS and CDR2 FQNEAQ. CDR3 coding DNA: TGTGCCAGCAGCCTCGTACAGGACAACACCATATATTTT. This codes for CASSLVQDNTIYF.

The V call is TRBV10-2, the J call TRBJ1-3, with 8 bases fitting TRBD1. The J segment lost 3 bases and the V segment lost 3 bases, leaving 4 bases of the junction unmatched. Germline-derived CDR1 and CDR2 are WSHSY and SAAADI. The CDR3 runs to 15 residues. CDR3 region: CASSEQGEIGNTIYF. The CDR3 DNA follows: TGCGCCAGCAGTGAACAGGGGGAGATTGGAAACACCATATATTTT.

The chain uses TRBV7-8 and TRBJ1-2; TRBD1 might be the D (6 bases). The CDR3 has 16 amino acids. The germline V gene has CDR1 SGHVS and CDR2 FQNEAQ. V was trimmed by 6 bases and J by 7 bases, leaving 24 bases between them. CDR3: CASSQSKLGGRGGYTF. Written as DNA, the CDR3 is TGTGCCAGCAGTCAAAGCAAATTGGGGGGGCGTGGTGGCTACACCTTC.

V gene TRBV28 combines with J gene TRBJ1-5; TRBD1 matches 10 bases. Unmatched junction bases numbered 7, after V lost 6 bases and J lost 5 bases. This CDR3 has 15 residues. CDR1 and CDR2 from the germline V gene are MDHEN and SYDVKM. CDR3 in DNA: TGTGCCAGCAGCTCGGGACAGGGGACCGATCAGCCCCAGCATTTT. This codes for CASSSGQGTDQPQHF.

The chain couples TRBV10-3 to TRBJ2-5; TRBD2 matches 8 bases. After removal of 6 bases from V and 1 base from J, the junction contained 1 base not matched to a gene. Germline V gene data show CDR1 as ENHRY and CDR2 as SYGVKD. The CDR3 runs 13 residues. DNA for the CDR3: TGTGCCATCAGCACTAGCGGCCAAGAGACCCAGTACTTC. Residues: CAISTSGQETQYF.

The rearrangement uses TRBV7-3 and TRBJ1-2; D might be TRBD1 (5 bases). The CDR3 has 13 residues. Between the trimmed V and J ends, which lost 1 base and 2 bases, there was a span of 5 bases. The germline V gene encodes CDR1 SGHTA and CDR2 FQGTGA. The CDR3 coding sequence is TGTGCCAGCAGCTTAAAGGGGAACTATGGCTACACCTTC. Residues: CASSLKGNYGYTF.

V gene TRBV7-9 combines with J gene TRBJ2-7, with a weak D call TRBD1 (6 bases). Trimming took 4 bases from V and 3 from J, leaving 10 bases between them. Germline CDR1 and CDR2: SEHNR and FQNEAQ (reference sequence). This CDR3 comprises 13 residues. The CDR3 is CASSSLDSYEQYF. CDR3 in DNA: TGTGCCAGCAGCTCATTGGACAGCTACGAGCAGTACTTC.

This rearrangement joins TRBV2 to TRBJ1-3; maybe TRBD1 (5 bases). This CDR3 has 13 amino acids. Germline CDR1 reads SNHLY; CDR2 reads FYNNEI. The ends were cut back, 7 bases at V and 0 bases at J, with 7 bases in the middle. The CDR3, as DNA: TGTGCCAGCAAGCAGGGCTCTGGAAACACCATATATTTT. This sequence encodes CASKQGSGNTIYF. The whole variable domain, filled in from reference TRBV2 and TRBJ1-3, reads EPEVTQTPSHQVTQMGQEVILRCVPISNHLYFYWYRQILGQKVEFLVSFYNNEISEKSEIFDDQFSVERPDGSNFTLKIRSTKLEDSAMYFCASKQGSGNTIYFGEGSWLTVV.

The chain couples TRBV20-1 to TRBJ2-4; TRBD2 is a possible D gene (6 bases). The germline gives CDR1 DFQATT, CDR2 SNEGSKA (reference sequence). This CDR3 comprises 15 residues. Trimming removed 3 bases at V and 4 bases at J, with 16 bases between. The DNA of the CDR3 is TGCAGTGCTAGTGCCCCAGGAGGGAATAAAAACATTCAGTACTTC. It codes for CSASAPGGNKNIQYF.

The gene calls are TRBV4-1 and TRBJ1-2; D perhaps matches TRBD1 (5 bases). Germline lookup yields CDR1 MGHRA and CDR2 YSYEKL. The CDR3 totals 13 residues. Between the trimmed V and J ends, which lost 3 bases and 8 bases, there was a span of 13 bases. For the CDR3, the DNA is TGCGCCAGCAGCCAGATCGGGGGTGGCGGCTACACCTTC. Protein sequence: CASSQIGGGGYTF.

V usage is TRBV11-2 and J usage is TRBJ2-7, with TRBD1 matching over 9 bases. Per the germline V gene, CDR1 is SGHAT and CDR2 is FQNNGV. This CDR3 comprises 13 residues. Trimming removed 6 bases from V and 7 bases from J; junction bases left unmatched: 7. Written as DNA, the CDR3 is TGTGCCAGCAGTCGTACAGGGGGCGCGGAGCAGTACTTC. Its protein product is CASSRTGGAEQYF.

This sequence joins TRBV27 and TRBJ1-5; D uncertain. The V gene's germline CDR1 is MNHEY and CDR2 SMNVEV (reference sequence). The CDR3 covers 13 residues. With 2 bases removed from V and 5 bases from J, the gap between germline ends came to 7 bases. DNA for the CDR3: TGTGCCAGCAGTTTAGGGCTCCATCAGCCCCAGCATTTT. It specifies CASSLGLHQPQHF.

J is TRBJ1-1 and V is TRBV11-2; a weak D match, TRBD1 (5 bases). The CDR3 consists of 15 residues. CDR1 and CDR2 (germline): SGHAT, FQNNGV. Trimming left V 0 bases short and J 4 bases short, with 12 bases between. For the CDR3, the DNA is TGTGCCAGCAGCTTAGATTCGGGGGGAATCACTGAAGCTTTCTTT. It yields the protein CASSLDSGGITEAFF. The full variable domain, in which reference TRBV11-2 and TRBJ1-1 provide the parts outside the CDR3, is EAGVAQSPRYKIIEKRQSVAFWCNPISGHATLYWYQQILGQGPKLLIQFQNNGVVDDSQLPKDRFSAERLKGVDSTLKIQPAKLEDSAVYLCASSLDSGGITEAFFGQGTRLTVV.

A few counts support this clone. The chain is built from TRBV5-4 and TRBJ2-5, with 9 bases matching TRBD2. Losses at the gene ends were 7 bases for V and 0 bases for J; bases not matched to a gene: 7. This CDR3 has 15 amino acids. Germline values: CDR1 SGHNT, CDR2 YYREEE (reference sequence). The CDR3 loop is CASGRLAEYQETQYF. The CDR3 DNA reads as TGTGCCAGCGGACGACTAGCGGAGTACCAAGAGACCCAGTACTTC.

The chain carries TRBV7-3 and TRBJ1-5; the D is unclear. The CDR3 consists of 15 residues. Deletions cut 0 bases from V and 4 bases from J, with 10 bases between. Germline V gives CDR1 SGHTA, CDR2 FQGTGA. The CDR3 spells CASSLTPGRNQPQHF. DNA of the CDR3: TGTGCCAGCAGCTTAACGCCAGGCAGAAATCAGCCCCAGCATTTT.

The V call is TRBV18, the J call TRBJ1-2, with D perhaps TRBD1 (6 bases). Germline lookup yields CDR1 KGHSH and CDR2 LQKENI. The CDR3 consists of 20 residues. V was clipped by 5 bases and J by 4 bases, with 32 bases between them. The CDR3 DNA is TGTGCCAGCTCAGCCACCAGGGGTACAGGGAACCAGGAGCAGGGCTATGGCTACACCTTC. Protein product: CASSATRGTGNQEQGYGYTF.

This chain's CDR3 is CATQPGTGFLSTDTQYF. The CDR3 coding sequence is TGTGCCACCCAACCCGGGACAGGGTTCCTTTCCACAGATACGCAGTATTTT. The chain links TRBV27 to TRBJ2-3, with 9 bases fitting TRBD1. There are 17 residues in the CDR3. V dropped 10 bases and J dropped 2; count of bases not matched to a gene: 16. Germline loops: CDR1 MNHEY, CDR2 SMNVEV (reference sequence).

The rearrangement joins TRBV18 to TRBJ2-2; 9 bases are a match to TRBD1. In germline, CDR1 is KGHSH, CDR2 LQKENI. The CDR3 runs 19 residues. The V and J ends lost 1 base and 4 bases, in that order; junction bases with no gene match: 13. CDR3 residues: CASSPRAPGQGYITGELFF. In nucleotides, the CDR3 is TGTGCCAGCTCACCACGTGCGCCGGGACAGGGATATATCACCGGGGAGCTGTTTTTT.

V is TRBV2 and J is TRBJ1-3; D is unresolved. Trimming stripped 1 base from V and 7 bases from J, with 20 bases between. Germline-derived CDR1 and CDR2 are SNHLY and FYNNEI. The CDR3 totals 17 residues. The CDR3 DNA sequence: TGTGCCAGCAGTGAAGGTGGTGCGGTCCATTCGGGGAACACCATATATTTT. This codes for CASSEGGAVHSGNTIYF.

J is TRBJ2-5 and V is TRBV9, with 14 bases identical to TRBD2. V shed 8 bases and J 5 bases; nucleotides not matched to a gene: 14. CDR1 is SGDLS, CDR2 YYNGEE, per germline. The CDR3 loop spans 17 amino acids. The CDR3 spells CASAPNPGLAGVETQYF. For the CDR3, the DNA is TGTGCCAGTGCCCCCAACCCGGGACTAGCGGGGGTCGAGACCCAGTACTTC.

This clone has more than one count but fewer than ten. The chain employs TRBV11-3 and TRBJ2-2; 10 nucleotides match TRBD1. Germline values: CDR1 SGHNT, CDR2 YENEEA. The CDR3 length is 15 residues. V lost 4 bases to trimming and J lost 9 bases; unmatched junction nucleotides: 8. This chain's CDR3 is CASSSGQGVTRELFF. The CDR3, as DNA: TGTGCCAGCAGCTCAGGACAGGGGGTTACCCGGGAGCTGTTTTTT.

This clone was seen just once. The J gene is TRBJ2-3, the V gene TRBV7-8; TRBD2 aligns across 8 bases. This CDR3 spans 17 amino acids. The V segment lost 6 bases and the J segment 1 base; nucleotides outside the gene matches: 12. Germline V lookup: CDR1 SGHVS, CDR2 FQNEAQ. The CDR3 is CASSPAARGARTDTQYF. In DNA form, the CDR3 reads TGTGCCAGCAGTCCGGCGGCGCGGGGGGCCCGCACAGATACGCAGTATTTT.

The chain recombines TRBV4-3 with TRBJ1-6; TRBD1 matches at 9 bases. Germline trimming cut 0 bases from V and 10 bases from J; bases unmatched to any gene: 4. The germline CDR1 and CDR2 sequences are LGHNA and YSLEER. The CDR3 consists of 15 residues. The CDR3 reads CASSQEDRGGSPLHF. CDR3 nucleotide sequence: TGCGCCAGCAGCCAAGAAGACAGGGGGGGCTCACCCCTCCACTTT.